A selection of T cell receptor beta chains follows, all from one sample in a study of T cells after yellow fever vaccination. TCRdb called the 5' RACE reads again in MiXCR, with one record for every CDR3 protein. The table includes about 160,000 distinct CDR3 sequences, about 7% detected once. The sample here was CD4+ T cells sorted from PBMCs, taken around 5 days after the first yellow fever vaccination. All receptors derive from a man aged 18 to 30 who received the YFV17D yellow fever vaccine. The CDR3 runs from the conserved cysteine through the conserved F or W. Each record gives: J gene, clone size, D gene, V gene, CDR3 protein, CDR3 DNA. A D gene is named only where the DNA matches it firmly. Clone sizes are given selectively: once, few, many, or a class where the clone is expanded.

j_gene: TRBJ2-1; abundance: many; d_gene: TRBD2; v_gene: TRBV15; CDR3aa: CATSTRGASGDSYNEQFF; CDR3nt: TGTGCCACCAGCACGAGGGGGGCTAGCGGGGATTCCTACAATGAGCAGTTCTTC
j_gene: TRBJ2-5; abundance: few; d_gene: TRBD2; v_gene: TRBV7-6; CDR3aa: CASSRAGTSVKGGTQYF; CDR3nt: TGTGCCAGCAGCCGCGCCGGGACTAGCGTAAAGGGCGGGACCCAGTACTTC
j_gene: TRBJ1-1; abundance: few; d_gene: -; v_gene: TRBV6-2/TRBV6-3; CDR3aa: CASSYGWKSEAFF; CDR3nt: TGTGCCAGCAGTTACGGCTGGAAGTCTGAAGCTTTCTTT
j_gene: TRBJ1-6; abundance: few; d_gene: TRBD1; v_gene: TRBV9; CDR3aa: CASSRTGGEALHF; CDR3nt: TGTGCCAGCAGCAGGACAGGGGGTGAAGCCCTCCACTTT
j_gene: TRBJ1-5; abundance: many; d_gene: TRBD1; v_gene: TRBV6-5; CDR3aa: CASSYSMAGGQPQHF; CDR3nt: TGTGCCAGCAGTTACTCGATGGCAGGGGGTCAGCCCCAGCATTTT
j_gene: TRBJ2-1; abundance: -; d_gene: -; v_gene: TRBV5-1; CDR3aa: CASSLGLPDNEQFF; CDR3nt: TGCGCCAGCAGCTTGGGTCTACCAGACAATGAGCAGTTCTTC
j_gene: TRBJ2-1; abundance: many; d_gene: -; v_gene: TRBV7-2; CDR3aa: CASSGGRSSYNEQFF; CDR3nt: TGTGCCAGCAGCGGGGGAAGGAGCTCCTACAATGAGCAGTTCTTC
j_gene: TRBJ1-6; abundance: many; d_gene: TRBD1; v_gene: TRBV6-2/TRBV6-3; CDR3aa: CASRTGRTINSPLHF; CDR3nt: TGTGCCAGCAGGACAGGGAGAACCATTAATTCACCCCTCCACTTT
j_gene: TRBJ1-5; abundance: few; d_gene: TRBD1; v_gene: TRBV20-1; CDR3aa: CSARSKTGTGSVRGIQPQHF; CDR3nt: TGCAGTGCTCGTTCTAAAACCGGGACAGGGAGTGTAAGGGGTATTCAGCCCCAGCATTTT
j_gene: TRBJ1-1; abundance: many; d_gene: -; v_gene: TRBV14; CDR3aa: CASSPQSGGLAEAFF; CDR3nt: TGTGCCAGCAGCCCTCAGTCCGGAGGGTTGGCTGAAGCTTTCTTT
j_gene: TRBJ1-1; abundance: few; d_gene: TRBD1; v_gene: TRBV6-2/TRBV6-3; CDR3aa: CASRPPTTGLRVHGKDTEAFF; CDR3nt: TGTGCCAGCAGACCACCCACGACAGGGTTGCGAGTCCACGGGAAGGACACTGAAGCTTTCTTT
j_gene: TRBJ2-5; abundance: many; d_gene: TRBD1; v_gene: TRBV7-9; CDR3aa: CASSSTGEAGTQYF; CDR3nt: TGTGCCAGCAGCTCGACAGGGGAGGCAGGGACCCAGTACTTC
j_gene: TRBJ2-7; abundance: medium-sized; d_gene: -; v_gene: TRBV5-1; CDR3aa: CASSLAVGIYEQYF; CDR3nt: TGCGCCAGCAGCTTGGCCGTGGGGATTTACGAGCAGTACTTC
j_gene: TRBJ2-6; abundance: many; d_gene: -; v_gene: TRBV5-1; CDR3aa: CASGPGPGANVLTF; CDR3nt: TGCGCCAGCGGACCCGGGCCTGGGGCCAACGTCCTGACTTTC
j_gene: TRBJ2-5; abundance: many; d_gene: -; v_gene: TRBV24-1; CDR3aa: CATSDSRVETQYF; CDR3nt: TGTGCCACCAGTGATTCCAGGGTGGAGACCCAGTACTTC
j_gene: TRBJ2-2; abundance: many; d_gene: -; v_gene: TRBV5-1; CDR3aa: CASSLVSQSNTGELFF; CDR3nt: TGCGCCAGCAGCTTGGTTTCCCAATCAAACACCGGGGAGCTGTTTTTT
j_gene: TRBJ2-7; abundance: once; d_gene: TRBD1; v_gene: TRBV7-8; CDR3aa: CASSRTRQGCYEQYF; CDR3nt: TGTGCCAGCAGCAGAACTCGACAGGGTTGTTACGAGCAGTACTTC
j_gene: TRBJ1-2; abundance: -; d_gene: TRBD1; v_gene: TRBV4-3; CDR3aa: CASSQAGGAYGYTF; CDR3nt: TGCGCCAGCAGCCAGGCAGGGGGCGCTTATGGCTACACCTTC
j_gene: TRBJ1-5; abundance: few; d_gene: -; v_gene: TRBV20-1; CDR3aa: CSARFDRNQPQHF; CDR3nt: TGCAGTGCTAGGTTTGACCGAAATCAGCCCCAGCATTTT
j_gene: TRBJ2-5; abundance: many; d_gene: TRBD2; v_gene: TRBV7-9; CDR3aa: CASSHSGGPETQYF; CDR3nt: TGTGCCAGCAGCCATAGCGGGGGGCCGGAGACCCAGTACTTC
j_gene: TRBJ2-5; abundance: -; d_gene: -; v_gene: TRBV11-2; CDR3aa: CASSLMGTAYQETQYF; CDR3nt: TGTGCCAGCAGCTTAATGGGCACGGCGTACCAAGAGACCCAGTACTTC
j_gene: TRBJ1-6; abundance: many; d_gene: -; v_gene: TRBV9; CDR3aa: CASSDVRDSYNSPLHF; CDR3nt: TGTGCCAGCAGCGACGTCCGGGACTCCTATAATTCACCCCTCCACTTT
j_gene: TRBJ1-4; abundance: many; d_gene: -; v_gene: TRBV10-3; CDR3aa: CAISGSTNEKLFF; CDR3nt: TGTGCCATCAGTGGTTCAACTAATGAAAAACTGTTTTTT
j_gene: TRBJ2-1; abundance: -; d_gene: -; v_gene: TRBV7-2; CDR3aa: CASSLPRGRHNEQFF; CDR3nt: TGTGCCAGCAGCTTACCGCGGGGAAGGCACAATGAGCAGTTCTTC
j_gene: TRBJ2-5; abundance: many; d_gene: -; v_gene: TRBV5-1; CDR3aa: CASSLGPRRETQYF; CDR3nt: TGCGCCAGCAGCTTAGGACCACGGAGGGAGACCCAGTACTTC
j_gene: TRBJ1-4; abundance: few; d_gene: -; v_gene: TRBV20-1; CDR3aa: CSASGAHQEGATNEKLFF; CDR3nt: TGCAGTGCTAGCGGGGCGCACCAAGAGGGGGCAACTAATGAAAAACTGTTTTTT
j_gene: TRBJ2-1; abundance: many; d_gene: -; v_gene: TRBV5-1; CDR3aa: CASSLTRNEQFF; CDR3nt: TGCGCCAGCAGCTTGACTAGGAATGAGCAGTTCTTC
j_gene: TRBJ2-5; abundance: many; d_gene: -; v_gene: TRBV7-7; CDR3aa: CASSLGTEETQYF; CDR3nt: TGTGCCAGCAGCCTCGGGACGGAAGAGACCCAGTACTTC
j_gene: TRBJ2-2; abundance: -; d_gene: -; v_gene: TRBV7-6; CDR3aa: CASSQLPNTGELFF; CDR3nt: TGTGCCAGCAGCCAGCTACCTAACACCGGGGAGCTGTTTTTT
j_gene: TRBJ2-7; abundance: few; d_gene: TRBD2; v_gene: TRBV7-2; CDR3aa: CASSTLAGGGYEQYF; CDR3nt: TGTGCCAGCAGCACCCTAGCGGGGGGGGGTTACGAGCAGTACTTC
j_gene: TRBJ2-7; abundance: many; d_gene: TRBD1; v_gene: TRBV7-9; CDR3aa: CASRGQGFYEQYF; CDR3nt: TGTGCCAGCCGGGGACAGGGATTTTACGAGCAGTACTTC
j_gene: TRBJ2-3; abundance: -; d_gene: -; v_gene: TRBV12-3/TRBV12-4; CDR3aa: CASSRVHTQYF; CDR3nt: TGTGCCAGCAGCCGGGTCCATACGCAGTATTTT
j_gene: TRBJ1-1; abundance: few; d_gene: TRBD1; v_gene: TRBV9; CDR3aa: CASSDQNRDSRSEAFF; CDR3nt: TGTGCCAGCAGCGACCAAAACCGGGACAGTCGATCTGAAGCTTTCTTT
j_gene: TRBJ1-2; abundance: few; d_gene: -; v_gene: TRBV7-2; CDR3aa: CASSQGGGVNYGYTF; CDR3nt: TGTGCCAGCAGCCAGGGTGGTGGGGTGAACTATGGCTACACCTTC
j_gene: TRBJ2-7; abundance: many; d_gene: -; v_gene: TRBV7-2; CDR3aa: CASSLASMAPEQYF; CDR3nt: TGTGCCAGCAGCTTAGCTAGTATGGCCCCCGAGCAGTACTTC
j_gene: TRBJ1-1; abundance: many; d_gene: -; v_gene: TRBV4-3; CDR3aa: CASSQDPLAGGTEAFF; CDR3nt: TGCGCCAGCAGCCAAGACCCCTTGGCAGGAGGCACTGAAGCTTTCTTT
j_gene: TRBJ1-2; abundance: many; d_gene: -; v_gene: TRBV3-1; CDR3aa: CASSRGGAGYTF; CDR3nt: TGTGCCAGCAGCCGGGGAGGGGCTGGCTACACCTTC
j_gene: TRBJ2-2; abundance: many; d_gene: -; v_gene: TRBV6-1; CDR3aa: CASRGPFTGELFF; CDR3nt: TGTGCCAGCAGGGGACCCTTCACCGGGGAGCTGTTTTTT
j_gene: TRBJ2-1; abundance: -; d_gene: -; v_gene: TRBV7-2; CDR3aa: CASSLRAQGSYNEQFF; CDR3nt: TGTGCCAGCAGCCTCCGGGCCCAGGGCAGCTACAATGAGCAGTTCTTC
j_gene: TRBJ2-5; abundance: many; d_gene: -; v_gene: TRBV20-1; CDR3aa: CSARSPQLETQYF; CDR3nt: TGCAGTGCTAGATCCCCCCAGCTGGAGACCCAGTACTTC
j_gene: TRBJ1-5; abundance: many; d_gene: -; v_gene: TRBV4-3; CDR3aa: CASSLSLGPYQPQHF; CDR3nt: TGCGCCAGCAGCCTCTCTCTGGGACCTTATCAGCCCCAGCATTTT
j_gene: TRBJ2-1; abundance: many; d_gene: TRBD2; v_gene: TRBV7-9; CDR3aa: CASSWRTSGYYNEQFF; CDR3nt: TGTGCCAGCAGCTGGCGGACTAGCGGGTATTACAATGAGCAGTTCTTC
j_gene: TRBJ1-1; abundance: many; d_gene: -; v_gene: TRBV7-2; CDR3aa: CASSFSFGGSGAFF; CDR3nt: TGTGCCAGCAGCTTCTCCTTCGGGGGCAGCGGAGCTTTCTTT
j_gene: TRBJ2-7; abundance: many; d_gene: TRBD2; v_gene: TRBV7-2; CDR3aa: CASSPGGSGGYEQYF; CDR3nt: TGTGCCAGCAGTCCCGGGGGGAGCGGGGGGTACGAGCAGTACTTC
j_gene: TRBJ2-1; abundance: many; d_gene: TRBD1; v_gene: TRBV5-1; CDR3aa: CASSDRGTGSYNEQFF; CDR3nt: TGCGCCAGCAGCGACCGAGGGACAGGGTCCTACAATGAGCAGTTCTTC
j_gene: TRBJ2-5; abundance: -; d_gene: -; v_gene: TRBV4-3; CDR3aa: CASSQGESWGQETQYF; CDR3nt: TGCGCCAGCAGCCAAGGAGAGAGCTGGGGCCAAGAGACCCAGTACTTC
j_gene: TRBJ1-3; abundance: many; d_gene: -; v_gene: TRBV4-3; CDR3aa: CASSPQTGGGNTIYF; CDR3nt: TGCGCCAGCAGCCCACAGACAGGAGGTGGAAACACCATATATTTT
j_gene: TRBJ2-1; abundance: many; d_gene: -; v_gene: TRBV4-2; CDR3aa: CASSQVSAGARSEQFF; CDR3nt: TGTGCCAGCAGCCAAGTATCCGCGGGGGCAAGGAGTGAGCAGTTCTTC